The rows below give T cell receptor beta chains drawn from one sample of a study of blood T cell repertoires in COVID-19. TCRdb keeps only in-frame clones here, not all; method: immunoSEQ multiplex PCR. The sample records about 32,000 clones, 88% being singletons. Sequencing input: peripheral blood. These receptors came from a woman in her 70s with active COVID-19. Both conserved end residues are part of each CDR3. A D gene is named only where the DNA matches it firmly. For some rows the clone size is stated as once, few or many, or as a class when expanded; others skip it.

d_call j_call clone_size v_call cdr3_nt cdr3_aa
NA TRBJ2-3 once TRBV27 TGTGCCAGCCGGGGGAGAAGCACAGATACGCAGTATTTT CASRGRSTDTQYF
NA TRBJ1-1 NA TRBV24-1 TGTGCCACCAGTGCCGCACAGGGATCCACTGAAGCTTTCTTT CATSAAQGSTEAFF
NA TRBJ2-5 NA TRBV11-2 TGTGCCAGCAGCCCTTCGCGGGGCCCATGGGAGACCCAGTACTTC CASSPSRGPWETQYF
NA TRBJ2-3 once TRBV9 TGTGCCAGCAGCGTAGCTGGAGACCACACAGATACGCAGTATTTT CASSVAGDHTDTQYF
NA TRBJ2-3 NA TRBV3-1/TRBV3-2 TGTGCCAGCAGCCTGGGGGGAGGGGGGGCCCCCACAGATACGCAGTATTTT CASSLGGGGAPTDTQYF
NA TRBJ2-3 NA TRBV19 TGTGCCAGTAGTATAGTTCCCACTGATACGCAGTATTTT CASSIVPTDTQYF
TRBD1 TRBJ2-5 NA TRBV9 TGTGCCAGCAGCGTAGAGACAGGGGAGGAGGCAGAGACCCAGTACTTC CASSVETGEEAETQYF
NA TRBJ1-1 NA TRBV11-2 TGTGCCAGCAGCTTAGGAGGGGGTGGTACTGAAGCTTTCTTT CASSLGGGGTEAFF
TRBD2 TRBJ2-5 NA TRBV4-2 TGTGCCAGCAGCCTTAACGGGGGGGGAGAGACCCAGTACTTC CASSLNGGGETQYF
NA TRBJ2-2 NA TRBV12-5 TGTGCTAGTGCCTTTCGGCGGGGATTGGACACCGGGGAGCTGTTTTTT CASAFRRGLDTGELFF
TRBD1 TRBJ2-1 NA TRBV3-1/TRBV3-2 TGTGCCAGCAGCCAAGCGCCAGGGGGAGATGAGCAGTTCTTC CASSQAPGGDEQFF
NA TRBJ1-1 once TRBV14 TGTGCCAGCAGCCAAGATTCCCAAACGGACAACCTGAACACTGAAGCTTTCTTT CASSQDSQTDNLNTEAFF
TRBD1 TRBJ2-5 NA TRBV11-2 TGTGCCAGCAGCCCTCGGCGGGACAGGGGGCGAGAGACCCAGTACTTC CASSPRRDRGRETQYF
TRBD1 TRBJ1-6 NA TRBV2 TGTGCCAGCAGAGACAGGGGGCTTTCACCCCTCCACTTT CASRDRGLSPLHF
NA TRBJ2-1 NA TRBV5-1 TGCGCCAGCAGCTGGGGGAGGGGGGCGTCCTACAATGAGCAGTTCTTC CASSWGRGASYNEQFF
NA TRBJ1-4 NA TRBV5-1 TGCGCCAGCAGCTTGGAGGGGCCGAGGGAAAAACTGTTTTTT CASSLEGPREKLFF
NA TRBJ2-7 NA TRBV7-9 TGTGCCAGCAGCTTAGAGACTAGTATCTACGAGCAGTACTTC CASSLETSIYEQYF
NA TRBJ1-6 few TRBV18 TGTGCCAGCTCTTACAGGGTGGGGGATTCACCCCTCCACTTT CASSYRVGDSPLHF
TRBD2 TRBJ2-3 NA TRBV5-4 TGTGCCAGCAGCTTGGCCAGCGGGGGGGCAGATACGCAGTATTTT CASSLASGGADTQYF
NA TRBJ1-1 NA TRBV6-5 TGTGCCAGCAGTTACTCTGGAGGAAGGAACACTGAAGCTTTCTTT CASSYSGGRNTEAFF
TRBD1 TRBJ2-3 NA TRBV2 TGTGCCAGCAGGGGACAGGTCAGCACAGATACGCAGTATTTT CASRGQVSTDTQYF
TRBD2 TRBJ2-1 once TRBV3-1/TRBV3-2 TGTGCCAGCACCCCTAGCGGGGGCCCTTCCTACAATGAGCAGTTCTTC CASTPSGGPSYNEQFF
NA TRBJ1-1 few TRBV2 TGTGCCAGCAAAGGACTCTGGAACACTGAAGCTTTCTTT CASKGLWNTEAFF
TRBD2 TRBJ2-1 NA TRBV2 TGTGCCAGCTTCAAAGTAGCGGGGGTTAACAATGAGCAGTTCTTC CASFKVAGVNNEQFF
TRBD2 TRBJ2-2 NA TRBV11-2 TGTGCCAGCAGCTCACGGGGGGGGAACACCGGGGAGCTGTTTTTT CASSSRGGNTGELFF
TRBD2 TRBJ2-3 NA TRBV10-1 TGCGCCAGCAGTGAAACGGGACTAGCCCCAGATACGCAGTATTTT CASSETGLAPDTQYF
TRBD1 TRBJ1-2 NA TRBV6-6 TGTGCCAGCAGGCAGACAGGGGAGGGCTATGGCTACACCTTC CASRQTGEGYGYTF
NA TRBJ1-6 NA TRBV6-5 TGTGCCAGCAGTTACTCCAGTGCTTCACCCCTCCACTTT CASSYSSASPLHF
TRBD1 TRBJ1-4 NA TRBV5-4 TGTGCCAGCAGCGAGGGACAGCGAAATGAAAAACTGTTTTTT CASSEGQRNEKLFF
NA TRBJ2-1 NA TRBV4-3 TGCGCCAGCAGCCAAGACTCTACAGCTTACAATGAGCAGTTCTTC CASSQDSTAYNEQFF
NA TRBJ2-7 NA TRBV12-3/TRBV12-4 TGTGCCAGCAGTGCGGGGACCTACGAGCAGTACTTC CASSAGTYEQYF
TRBD2 TRBJ2-3 NA TRBV6-2/TRBV6-3 TGTGCCAGCAGTCTAGCGGGGGCCGTCACAGATACGCAGTATTTT CASSLAGAVTDTQYF
TRBD1 TRBJ2-7 NA TRBV4-3 TGCGCCAGCAGCCCGGACAGGGCATCCTACGAGCAGTACTTC CASSPDRASYEQYF
NA TRBJ2-3 NA TRBV5-4 TGTGCCAGCAGCTCTCCTTGGGGGCCGACCGATACGCAGTATTTT CASSSPWGPTDTQYF
TRBD1 TRBJ2-2 NA TRBV6-4 TGTGCCAGCAGCGGACAGGGCAACACCGGGGAGCTGTTTTTT CASSGQGNTGELFF
NA TRBJ1-3 once TRBV10-3 TGTGCCATCAGTGGGGGGGTGTCCCCTGGAAACACCATATATTTT CAISGGVSPGNTIYF
NA TRBJ1-1 NA TRBV7-2 TGTGCCAGCAGCTTAGCTAGGAACACTGAAGCTTTCTTT CASSLARNTEAFF
TRBD2 TRBJ2-3 NA TRBV7-2 TGTGCCAGCAGCCTACCCCTAGCGGGGATTCATACGCAGTATTTT CASSLPLAGIHTQYF
NA TRBJ1-1 NA TRBV5-4 TGTGCCAGCAGCTTTACTCAGAACACTGAAGCTTTCTTT CASSFTQNTEAFF
TRBD2 TRBJ2-7 NA TRBV7-2 TGTGCCAGCAGCTCCCGGAGCGGGAGCTCCTACGAGCAGTACTTC CASSSRSGSSYEQYF
TRBD1 TRBJ2-7 NA TRBV7-9 TGTGCCAGCAGCTTTCAGTTTGGGACAGGGGGAAAAGGATACGAGCAGTACTTC CASSFQFGTGGKGYEQYF
NA TRBJ1-1 NA TRBV11-2 TGTGCCAGCAGCCCCGGGGGGTATGAAGCTTTCTTT CASSPGGYEAFF